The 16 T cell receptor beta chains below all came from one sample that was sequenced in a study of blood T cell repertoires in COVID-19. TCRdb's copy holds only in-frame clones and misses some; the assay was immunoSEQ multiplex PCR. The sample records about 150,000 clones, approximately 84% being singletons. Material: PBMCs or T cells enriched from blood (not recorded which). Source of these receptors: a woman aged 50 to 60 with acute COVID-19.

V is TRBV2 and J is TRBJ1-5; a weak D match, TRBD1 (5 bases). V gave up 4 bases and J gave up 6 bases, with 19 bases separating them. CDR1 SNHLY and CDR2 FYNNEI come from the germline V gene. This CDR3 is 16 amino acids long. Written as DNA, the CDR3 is TGTGCCAGCAGTGGGCGAGGATCTGGGGCCGGTCAGCCCCAGCATTTT. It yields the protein CASSGRGSGAGQPQHF.

CDR3 protein: CASSQDGGLAGRETQYF. CDR3 DNA sequence: TGTGCCAGCAGCCAAGATGGGGGACTAGCGGGACGGGAGACCCAGTACTTC. The rearrangement uses TRBV4-2 and TRBJ2-5, with 13 bases matching TRBD2. V lost 0 bases to trimming and J lost 5 bases; unmatched junction nucleotides: 6. Germline V CDR1 and CDR2: LGHNA, YNFKEQ. There are 17 residues in the CDR3.

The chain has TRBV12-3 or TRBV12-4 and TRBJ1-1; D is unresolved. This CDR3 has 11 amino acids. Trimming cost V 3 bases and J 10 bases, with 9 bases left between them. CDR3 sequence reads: CASSFGQGAFF. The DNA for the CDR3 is TGTGCCAGCAGTTTTGGGCAAGGAGCTTTCTTT.

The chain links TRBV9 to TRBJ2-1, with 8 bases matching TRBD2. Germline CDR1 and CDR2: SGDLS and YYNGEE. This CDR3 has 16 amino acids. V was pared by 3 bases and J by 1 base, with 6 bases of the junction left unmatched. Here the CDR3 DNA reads TGTGCCAGCAGCGAAAGAGCGGGAGTTTCCTACAATGAGCAGTTCTTC. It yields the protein CASSERAGVSYNEQFF.

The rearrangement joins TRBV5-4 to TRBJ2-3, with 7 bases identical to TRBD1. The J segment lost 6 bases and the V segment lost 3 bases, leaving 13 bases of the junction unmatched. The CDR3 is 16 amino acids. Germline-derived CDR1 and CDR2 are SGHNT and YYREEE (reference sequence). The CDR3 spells CASSSPGQPGMDTQYF. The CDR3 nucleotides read TGTGCCAGCAGCTCCCCGGGACAGCCTGGGATGGATACGCAGTATTTT.

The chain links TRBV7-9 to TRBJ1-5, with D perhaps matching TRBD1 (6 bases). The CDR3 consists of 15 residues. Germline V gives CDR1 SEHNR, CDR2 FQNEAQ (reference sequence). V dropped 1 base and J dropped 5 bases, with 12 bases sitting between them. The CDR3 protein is CASSLVGGPHQPQHF. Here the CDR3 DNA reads TGTGCCAGCAGCTTAGTAGGGGGACCCCATCAGCCCCAGCATTTT.

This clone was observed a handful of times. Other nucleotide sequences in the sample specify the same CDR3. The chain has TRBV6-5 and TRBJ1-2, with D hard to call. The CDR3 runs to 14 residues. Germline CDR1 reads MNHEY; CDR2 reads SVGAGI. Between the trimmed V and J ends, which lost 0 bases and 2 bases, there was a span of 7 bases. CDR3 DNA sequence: TGTGCCAGCAGTTACTCGGCGGAGAACTATGGCTACACCTTC. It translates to CASSYSAENYGYTF.

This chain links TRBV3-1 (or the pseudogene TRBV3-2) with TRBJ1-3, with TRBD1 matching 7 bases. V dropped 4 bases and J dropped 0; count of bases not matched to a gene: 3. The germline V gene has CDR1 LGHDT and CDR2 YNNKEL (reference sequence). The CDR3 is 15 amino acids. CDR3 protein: CASSPTGSSGNTIYF. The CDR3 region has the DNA TGTGCCAGCAGCCCGACAGGGTCCTCTGGAAACACCATATATTTT.

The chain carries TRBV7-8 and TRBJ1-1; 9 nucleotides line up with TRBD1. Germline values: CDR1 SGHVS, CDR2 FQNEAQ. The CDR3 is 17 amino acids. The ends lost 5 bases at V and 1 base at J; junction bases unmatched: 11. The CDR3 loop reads CASSHSDRGKANTEAFF. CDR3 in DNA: TGTGCCAGCAGCCATTCGGACAGGGGAAAAGCGAACACTGAAGCTTTCTTT.

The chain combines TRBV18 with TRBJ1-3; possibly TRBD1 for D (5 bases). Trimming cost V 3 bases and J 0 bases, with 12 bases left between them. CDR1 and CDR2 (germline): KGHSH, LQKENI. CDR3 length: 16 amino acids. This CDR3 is CASSPSGEYSGNTIYF. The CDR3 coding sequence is TGTGCCAGCTCACCGTCGGGGGAGTACTCTGGAAACACCATATATTTT.

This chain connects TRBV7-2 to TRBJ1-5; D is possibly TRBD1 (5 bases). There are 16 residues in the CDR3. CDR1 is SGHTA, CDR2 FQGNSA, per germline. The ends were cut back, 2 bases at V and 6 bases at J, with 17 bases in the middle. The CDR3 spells CASSLTRSGGGQPQHF. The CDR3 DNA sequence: TGTGCCAGCAGCTTAACTAGGTCTGGGGGGGGTCAGCCCCAGCATTTT. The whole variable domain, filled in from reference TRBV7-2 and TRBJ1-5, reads GAGVSQSPSNKVTEKGKDVELRCDPISGHTALYWYRQSLGQGLEFLIYFQGNSAPDKSGLPSDRFSAERTGGSVSTLTIQRTQQEDSAVYLCASSLTRSGGGQPQHFGDGTRLSIL.

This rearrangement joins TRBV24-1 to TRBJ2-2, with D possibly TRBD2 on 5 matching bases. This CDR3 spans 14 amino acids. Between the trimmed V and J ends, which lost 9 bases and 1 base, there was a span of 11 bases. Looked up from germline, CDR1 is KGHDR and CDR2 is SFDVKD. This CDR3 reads CATGKSGNTGELFF. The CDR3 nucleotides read TGTGCCACCGGAAAGAGCGGGAACACCGGGGAGCTGTTTTTT.

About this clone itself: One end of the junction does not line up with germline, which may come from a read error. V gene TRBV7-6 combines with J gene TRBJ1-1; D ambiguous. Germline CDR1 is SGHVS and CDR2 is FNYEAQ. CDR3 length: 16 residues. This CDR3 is CASSLAATPPGTEAFF. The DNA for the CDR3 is TGTGCCAGCAGTTTAGCGGCCACTCCTCCGGGGACTGAAGCTTTCTTT.

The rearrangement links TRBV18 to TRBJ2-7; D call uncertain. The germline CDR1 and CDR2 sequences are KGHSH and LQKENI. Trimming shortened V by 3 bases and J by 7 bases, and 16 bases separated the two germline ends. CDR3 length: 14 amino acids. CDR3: CASSPTTNVGEQYF. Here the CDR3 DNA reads TGTGCCAGCTCACCTACCACTAACGTCGGGGAGCAGTACTTC.

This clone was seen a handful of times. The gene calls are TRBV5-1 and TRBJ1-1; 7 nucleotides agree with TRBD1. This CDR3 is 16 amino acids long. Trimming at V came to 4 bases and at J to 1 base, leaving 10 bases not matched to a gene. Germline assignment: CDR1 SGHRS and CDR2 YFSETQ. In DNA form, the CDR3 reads TGCGCCAGCAGCGGGACCCACAGGGGAGGGAACACTGAAGCTTTCTTT. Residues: CASSGTHRGGNTEAFF.

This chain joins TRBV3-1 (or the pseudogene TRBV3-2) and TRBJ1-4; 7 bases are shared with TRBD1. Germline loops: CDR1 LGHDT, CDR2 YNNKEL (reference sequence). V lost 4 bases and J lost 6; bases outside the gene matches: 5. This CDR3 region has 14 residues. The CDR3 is CASSRGTVDEKLFF. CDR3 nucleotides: TGTGCCAGCAGCCGCGGGACAGTGGATGAAAAACTGTTTTTT.